This TCR beta chain comes out of a study of blood T cell repertoires in COVID-19. In the study overall: Specimens from acute and convalescent COVID-19 originated in the United States, Italy and Spain. In each case, the material was cDNA or gDNA derived from T cells, B-cell-depleted T cells, or PBMCs.

Germline CDR1 and CDR2: MNHEY and SVGAGI. The V end was cut by 5 bases, the J end by 1 base, with 14 bases between. The CDR3 sequence is 15 residues long. This clone is a singleton in its sample. Original handling: Amplifying reference gene primers gave estimates of nucleated cell counts. The table came from immunoSEQ multiplex PCR; TCRdb's copy has only in-frame clones and leaves some out. V and J calls and clone size are given by that table; D and trimming were obtained from the DNA. The table records a few hundred thousand clones, around nine tenths of them present only once. The chain employs TRBV6-5 and TRBJ2-5; D not resolved. Sequenced material: peripheral blood. The receptor was derived from a man aged 80 or over with acute or convalescent COVID-19. The CDR3 coding sequence is TGTGCCAGCAGTCTCATCTGGGCAGGCCAAGAGACCCAGTACTTC. Translation gives CASSLIWAGQETQYF.